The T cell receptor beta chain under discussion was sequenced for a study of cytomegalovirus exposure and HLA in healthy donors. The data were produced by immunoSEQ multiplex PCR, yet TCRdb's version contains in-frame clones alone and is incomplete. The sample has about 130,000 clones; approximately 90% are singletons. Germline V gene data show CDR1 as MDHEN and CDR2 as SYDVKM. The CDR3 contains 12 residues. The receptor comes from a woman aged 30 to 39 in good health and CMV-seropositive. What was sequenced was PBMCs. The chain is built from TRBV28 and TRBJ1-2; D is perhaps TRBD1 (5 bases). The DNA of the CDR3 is TGTGCTGGGGGAGGTTTCGGCTATGGCTACACCTTC. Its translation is CAGGGFGYGYTF.